This T cell receptor (beta chain) was identified in a study of CD8+ T cells in alopecia areata. Study background: Treated individuals took tofacitinib by mouth, 5 to 10 mg twice daily.

About this clone: Its antigen is unknown. The sample holds other DNA sequences that translate to the same CDR3.

Study observations and caveats: Within the top 100, expanded CD8+ clones significantly decreased with tofacitinib, as did scalp clonality. Patients displayed less clarity in TCR sharing than mice, a finding possibly related to HLA. Relative to normal scalp, lesional scalp, especially alopecia totalis/universalis, showed higher clonality.

Specified treatment: oral pan-JAK inhibitor, 5-10 mg twice daily. Germline-derived CDR1 and CDR2 are PRHDT and FYEKMQ (reference sequence). The CDR3 covers 11 residues. V lost 3 bases and J lost 10; bases outside the gene matches: 0. Extraction and reverse transcription of RNA yielded cDNA as the sequencing template. TCRdb's copy holds only in-frame clones and misses some; the assay was immunoSEQ multiplex PCR. The sample consists of about 190,000 clones, 60% to 70% of them appearing once. V gene TRBV13 combines with J gene TRBJ1-1; 9 bases agree with TRBD1. Sequenced here: CD4+ T cells sorted from blood, sampled at week 4, from a patient treated with tofacitinib. The sequence derives from a human donor with alopecia areata. This chain's CDR3 is CASSLGQGAFF. In nucleotides, the CDR3 is TGTGCCAGCAGCTTGGGACAGGGAGCTTTCTTT.